This T cell receptor beta chain was retrieved from a study of T-cell memory formation after mild COVID-19. The overall study: TCR clusters were mostly donor specific. Study-wide points: Clones that contracted clustered mainly in CM and EM if CD4+ and in EMRA if CD8+. The authors did not confirm SARS-CoV-2 specificity of second-wave clones peaking day 37. Day 15 to 85 contracting clones showed balanced CD4/CD8; later expanders leaned CD4+.

Each CDR3 protein gets one entry after TCRdb re-called the 5' RACE reads with MiXCR. The table records roughly 170,000 distinct CDR3 sequences, under 20% of them present only once. Remarks on this clonotype: Its matching antigen is unknown.

V gave up 4 bases and J gave up 7 bases, with 11 bases separating them. This CDR3 contains 12 residues. The germline V gene has CDR1 SGHAT and CDR2 FQNNGV. The clonotype comes from a man between 18 and 35 years old who had mild COVID-19 (a few samples of this study predate the infection). Cell type and time point are not known. Specimen: PBMCs or a T cell subset sorted from them (not recorded which). V gene TRBV11-2 combines with J gene TRBJ2-7; D gene ambiguous. Here the CDR3 reads CASSWLGREQYF. DNA for the CDR3: TGTGCCAGCAGCTGGTTGGGCCGGGAGCAGTACTTC.